This T cell receptor (beta chain) was retrieved from a study of T cell repertoires in cytomegalovirus infection. Across the whole study: Signatures in public TCR beta sequences pointed to both CMV infection and matching HLA type.

This clonotype was recorded at least ten times. The antigen remains unidentified. Broader study findings: Within the response measured ex vivo, HLA-C-restricted CMV-specific TCR beta clonotypes were dominant. CMV carriers having the relevant HLA were flagged by cumulative public TCR beta family frequency.

TCRdb analysed the reads with MiXCR anew, one entry per CDR3 protein. The sample has about 190,000 distinct CDR3 sequences, over 25% seen once. Trimming cost V 3 bases and J 3 bases, with 13 bases left between them. The CDR3 runs to 15 residues. CDR1 SGHVS and CDR2 FNYEAQ come from the germline V gene. The TCR was taken from a human donor in good health (CMV status not recorded). Some clones in this sample may be carry-over from other donors' samples. Material: PBMCs. The chain has TRBV7-6 and TRBJ2-3; either TRBD1 or TRBD2 may supply D (5 bases each). CDR3 region: CASSFNRDHTDTQYF. The CDR3 DNA follows: TGTGCCAGCAGCTTTAATCGGGACCATACAGATACGCAGTATTTT.